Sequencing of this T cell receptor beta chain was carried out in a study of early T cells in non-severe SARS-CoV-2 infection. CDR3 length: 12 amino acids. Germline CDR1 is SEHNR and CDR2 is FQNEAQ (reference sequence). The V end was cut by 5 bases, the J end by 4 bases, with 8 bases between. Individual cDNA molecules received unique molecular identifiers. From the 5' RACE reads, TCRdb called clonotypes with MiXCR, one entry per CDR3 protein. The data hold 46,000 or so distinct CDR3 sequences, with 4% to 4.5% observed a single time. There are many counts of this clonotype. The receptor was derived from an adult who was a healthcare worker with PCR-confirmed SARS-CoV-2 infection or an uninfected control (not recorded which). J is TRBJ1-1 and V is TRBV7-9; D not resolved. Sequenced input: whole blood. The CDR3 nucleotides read TGTGCCAGCAGCCGGAGTGCCACTGAAGCTTTCTTT. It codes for CASSRSATEAFF.